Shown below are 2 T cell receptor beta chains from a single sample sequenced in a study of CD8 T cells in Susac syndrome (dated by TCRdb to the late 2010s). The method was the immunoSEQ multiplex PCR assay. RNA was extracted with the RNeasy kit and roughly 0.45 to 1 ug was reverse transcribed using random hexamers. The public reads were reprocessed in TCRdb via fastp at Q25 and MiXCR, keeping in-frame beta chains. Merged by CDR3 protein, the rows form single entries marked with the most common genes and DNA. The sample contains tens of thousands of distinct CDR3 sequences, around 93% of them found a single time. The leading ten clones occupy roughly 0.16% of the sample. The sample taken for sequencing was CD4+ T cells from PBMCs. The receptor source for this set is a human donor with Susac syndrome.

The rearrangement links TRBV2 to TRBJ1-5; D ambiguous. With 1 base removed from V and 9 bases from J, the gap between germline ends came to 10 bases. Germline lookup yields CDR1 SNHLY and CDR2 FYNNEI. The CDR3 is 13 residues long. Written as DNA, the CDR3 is TGTGCCAGCAGTGAAGGAAGGGATTGGCCCCAGCATTTT. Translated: CASSEGRDWPQHF.

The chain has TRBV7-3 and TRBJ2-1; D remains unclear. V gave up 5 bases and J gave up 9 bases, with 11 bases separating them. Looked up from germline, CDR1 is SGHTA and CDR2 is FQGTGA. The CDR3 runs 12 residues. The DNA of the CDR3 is TGTGCCAGCAGCCCCGGGCTGGGTGAGCAGTTCTTC. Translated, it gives CASSPGLGEQFF. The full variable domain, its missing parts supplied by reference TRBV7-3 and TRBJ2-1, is GAGVSQTPSNKVTEKGKYVELRCDPISGHTALYWYRQSLGQGPEFLIYFQGTGAADDSGLPNDRFFAVRPEGSVSTLKIQRTERGDSAVYLCASSPGLGEQFFGPGTRLTVL.